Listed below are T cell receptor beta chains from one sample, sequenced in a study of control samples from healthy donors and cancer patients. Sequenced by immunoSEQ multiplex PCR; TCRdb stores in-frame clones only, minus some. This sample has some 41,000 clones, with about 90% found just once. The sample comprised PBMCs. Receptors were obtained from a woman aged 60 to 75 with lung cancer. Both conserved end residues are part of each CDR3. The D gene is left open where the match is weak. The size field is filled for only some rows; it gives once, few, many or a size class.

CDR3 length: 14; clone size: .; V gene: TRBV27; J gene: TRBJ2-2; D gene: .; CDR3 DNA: TGTGCCAGCCGGGGAGCTAGCAGCACCGGGGAGCTGTTTTTT; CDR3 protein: CASRGASSTGELFF
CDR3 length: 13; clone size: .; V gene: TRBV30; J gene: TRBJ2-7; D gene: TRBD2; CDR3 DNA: TGTGCCTGGAAAGACAAGCGGGAGAGGGAGCAGTACTTC; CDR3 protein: CAWKDKREREQYF
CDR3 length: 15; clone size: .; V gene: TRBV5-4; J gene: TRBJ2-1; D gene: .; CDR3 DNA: TGTGCCAGCAGCTTTCCTCACCAAGGGAACAATGAGCAGTTCTTC; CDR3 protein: CASSFPHQGNNEQFF
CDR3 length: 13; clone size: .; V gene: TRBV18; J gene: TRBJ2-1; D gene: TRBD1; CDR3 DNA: TGTGCCAGCTCCCGGGACAGGGAACATGAGCAGTTCTTC; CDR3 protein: CASSRDREHEQFF
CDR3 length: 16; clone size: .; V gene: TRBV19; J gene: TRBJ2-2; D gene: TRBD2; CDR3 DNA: TGTGCCAGTAGTCTGACTAGCGGGAGTAGCACCGGGGAGCTGTTTTTT; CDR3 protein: CASSLTSGSSTGELFF
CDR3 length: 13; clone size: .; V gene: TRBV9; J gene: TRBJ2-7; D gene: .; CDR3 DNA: TGTGCCAGCAGCGGATTGGGGGAGGACGAGCAGTACTTC; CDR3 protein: CASSGLGEDEQYF
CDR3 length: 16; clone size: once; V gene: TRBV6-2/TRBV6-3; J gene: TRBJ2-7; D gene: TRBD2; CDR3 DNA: TGTGCCAGCAGTTACGCGAGTGGGGGGGGAAGGTACGAGCAGTACTTC; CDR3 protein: CASSYASGGGRYEQYF
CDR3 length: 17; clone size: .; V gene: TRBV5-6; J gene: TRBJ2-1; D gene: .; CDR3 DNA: TGTGCCAGCAGCTCCCGGACAAGGACAGATAGATACAATGAGCAGTTCTTC; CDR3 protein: CASSSRTRTDRYNEQFF
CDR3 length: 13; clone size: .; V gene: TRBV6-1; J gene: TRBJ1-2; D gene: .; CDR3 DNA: TGTGCCAGCAGTGAGGGAGCGCAGGGTGGCTACACCTTC; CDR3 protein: CASSEGAQGGYTF
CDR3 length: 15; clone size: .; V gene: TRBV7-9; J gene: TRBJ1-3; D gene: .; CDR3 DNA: TGTGCCAGCAGCCCTTGGGACCGCGCTAGGGACACCATATATTTT; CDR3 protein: CASSPWDRARDTIYF
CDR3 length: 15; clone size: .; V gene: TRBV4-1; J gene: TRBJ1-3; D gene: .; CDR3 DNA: TGCGCCAGCAGCGAAACAACGGCCCGTCTGAACACCATATATTTT; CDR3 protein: CASSETTARLNTIYF
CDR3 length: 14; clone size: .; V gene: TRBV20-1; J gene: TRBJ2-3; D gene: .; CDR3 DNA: TGCAGTGCTAGTTATGTTACCCTCACAGATACGCAGTATTTT; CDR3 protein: CSASYVTLTDTQYF
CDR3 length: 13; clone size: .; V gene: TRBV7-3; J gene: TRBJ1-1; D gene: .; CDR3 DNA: TGTGCCAGCAGCCAATTCACAGGGACTGAAGCTTTCTTT; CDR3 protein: CASSQFTGTEAFF
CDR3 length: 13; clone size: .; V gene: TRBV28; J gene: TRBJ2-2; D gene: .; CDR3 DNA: TGTGCCAGCAGCCGGACGAACACCGGGGAGCTGTTTTTT; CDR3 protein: CASSRTNTGELFF
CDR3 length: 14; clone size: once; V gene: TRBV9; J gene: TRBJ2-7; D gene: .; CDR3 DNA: TGTGCCAGCAGCGCAAGGACAACGTCCTACGAGCAGTACTTC; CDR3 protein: CASSARTTSYEQYF
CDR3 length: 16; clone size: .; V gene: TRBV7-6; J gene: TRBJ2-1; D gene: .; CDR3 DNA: TGTGCCAGCAGCATCTATAGCGGAGCGACCTACAATGAGCAGTTCTTC; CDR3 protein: CASSIYSGATYNEQFF
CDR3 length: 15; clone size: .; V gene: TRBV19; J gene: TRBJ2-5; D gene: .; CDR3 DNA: TGTGCCAGTAGTAAGGTCTACGGATCCGGAGAGACCCAGTACTTC; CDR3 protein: CASSKVYGSGETQYF
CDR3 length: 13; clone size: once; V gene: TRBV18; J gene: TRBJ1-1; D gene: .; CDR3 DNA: TGTGCCAGCTCACCACCGGGGACTCTGGTAGCTTTCTTT; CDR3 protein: CASSPPGTLVAFF
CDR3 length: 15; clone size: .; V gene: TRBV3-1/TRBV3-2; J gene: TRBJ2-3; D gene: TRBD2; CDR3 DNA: TGTGCCAGCAGGGACGGGAGGGCCGGCGCAGATACGCAGTATTTT; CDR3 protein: CASRDGRAGADTQYF
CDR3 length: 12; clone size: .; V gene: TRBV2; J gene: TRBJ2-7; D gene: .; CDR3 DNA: TGTGCCAGCAGTGTTGGCTCCTACGAGCAGTACTTC; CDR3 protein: CASSVGSYEQYF
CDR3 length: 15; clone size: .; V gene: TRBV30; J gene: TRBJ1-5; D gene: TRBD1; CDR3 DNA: TGTGCCTGGGATAAAGGGACAGGCCTCGGGCAGCCCCAGCATTTT; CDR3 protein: CAWDKGTGLGQPQHF
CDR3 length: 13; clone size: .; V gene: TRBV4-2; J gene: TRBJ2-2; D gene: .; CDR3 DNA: TGTGCCAGCAGCTTAGGGCTCATCGGGGAGCTGTTTTTT; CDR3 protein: CASSLGLIGELFF
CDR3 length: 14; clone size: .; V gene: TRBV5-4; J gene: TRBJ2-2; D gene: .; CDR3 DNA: TGTGCCAGCAGCTTGATCAGGAACACCGGGGAGCTGTTTTTT; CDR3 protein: CASSLIRNTGELFF